This T cell receptor beta chain was identified in a study of cytotoxic CD8 clonotypes in ibrutinib-treated CLL. Study information: By median roughly 69 months, 12 had progressed and around 15 stayed remitted; responses had been 2 complete and around 25 partial.

The table lists this clone with a count of one. Its antigen is not identified. General study findings and limits: With treatment, public clonotypes, which were uncommon, either contracted or remained stable. Lymph node repertoires were not studied, and sampling times were unmatched.

The intended depth for sequencing was 1 in 200,000 to 1 in 1 million T cells. Libraries were prepared by immunoSEQ multiplex PCR; TCRdb keeps only in-frame clonotypes and omits some of them. The sample contains 200,000 to 250,000 clones, nearly 80% of which appear only once. Germline CDR1 reads SGHRS; CDR2 reads YFSETQ. V dropped 4 bases and J dropped 4; count of bases not matched to a gene: 9. The CDR3 has 15 amino acids. The specimen comprised PBMCs, sampled after 12 months of ibrutinib treatment. The TCR sequence derives from a human donor with chronic lymphocytic leukemia. This chain uses TRBV5-1 with TRBJ2-3; 7 nucleotides agree with TRBD1. The CDR3 nucleotides are TGCGCCAGCAGCCTAACAGGGGTTGGGCCAGATACGCAGTATTTT. It encodes CASSLTGVGPDTQYF.